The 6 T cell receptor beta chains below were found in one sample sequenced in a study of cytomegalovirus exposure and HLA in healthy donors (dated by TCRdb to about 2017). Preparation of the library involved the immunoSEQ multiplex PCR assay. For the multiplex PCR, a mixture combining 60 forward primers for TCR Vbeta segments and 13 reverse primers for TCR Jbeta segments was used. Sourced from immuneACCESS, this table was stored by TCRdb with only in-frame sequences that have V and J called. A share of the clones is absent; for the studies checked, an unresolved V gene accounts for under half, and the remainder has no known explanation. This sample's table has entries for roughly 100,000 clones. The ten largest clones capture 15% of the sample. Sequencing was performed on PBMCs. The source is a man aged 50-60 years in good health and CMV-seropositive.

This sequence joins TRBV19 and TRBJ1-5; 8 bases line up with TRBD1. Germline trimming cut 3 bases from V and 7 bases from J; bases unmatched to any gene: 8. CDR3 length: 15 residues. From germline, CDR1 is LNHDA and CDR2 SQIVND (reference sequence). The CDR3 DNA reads TGTGCCAGTAGTATGCAAGTACAGGGGGGCCAGCCCCAGCATTTT. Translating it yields CASSMQVQGGQPQHF.

CDR3 DNA sequence: TGCGCCAGCAGCCAAGCCGGGACTAGCGGGAGGCTGAACACCGGGGAGCTGTTTTTT. It yields the protein CASSQAGTSGRLNTGELFF. The rearrangement links TRBV4-3 to TRBJ2-2; 15 bases fit TRBD2. Germline V CDR1 and CDR2: LGHNA, YSLEER. The CDR3 contains 19 residues. V was clipped by 1 base and J by 1 base; unmatched bases: 4.

DNA for the CDR3: TGTGCCAGCAGTGAAATGGCTGGCTACACCTTC. Translating it yields CASSEMAGYTF. The J gene is TRBJ1-2, the V gene TRBV2; D is unclear. This CDR3 comprises 11 residues. The V gene lost 2 bases and the J gene lost 7 bases, with 5 bases spanning the gap. Germline-derived CDR1 and CDR2 are SNHLY and FYNNEI.

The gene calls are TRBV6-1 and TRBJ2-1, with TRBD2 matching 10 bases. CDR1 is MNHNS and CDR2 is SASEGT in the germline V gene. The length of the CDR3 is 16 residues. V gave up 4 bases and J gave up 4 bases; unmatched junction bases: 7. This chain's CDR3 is CASSADIAGGYNEQFF. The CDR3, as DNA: TGTGCCAGCAGTGCCGACATAGCGGGAGGTTACAATGAGCAGTTCTTC.

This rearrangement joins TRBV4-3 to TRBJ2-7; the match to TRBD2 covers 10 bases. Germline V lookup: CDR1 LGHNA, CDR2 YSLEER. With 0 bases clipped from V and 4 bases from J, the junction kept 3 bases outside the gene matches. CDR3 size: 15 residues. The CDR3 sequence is CASSQDLAGVYEQYF. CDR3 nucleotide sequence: TGCGCCAGCAGCCAAGACCTAGCGGGAGTGTACGAGCAGTACTTC.

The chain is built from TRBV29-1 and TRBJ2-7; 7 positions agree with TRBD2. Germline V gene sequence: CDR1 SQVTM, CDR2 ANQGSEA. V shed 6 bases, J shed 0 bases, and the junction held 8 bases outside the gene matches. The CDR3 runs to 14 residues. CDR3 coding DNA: TGCAGCGTCTCATTGGGACTACACTCCTACGAGCAGTACTTC. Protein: CSVSLGLHSYEQYF.